Each of the 23 T cell receptor beta chains below was sequenced from the same sample in a study of CD8+CD57+ T cells in acquired aplastic anemia. Genomic DNA served as template for TCR beta VDJ and CDR3 profiling. From the reads, TCRdb called clonotypes with MiXCR, one entry per CDR3 protein. Of 200,000 or so distinct CDR3 sequences in the sample, roughly 64% were seen once. The sample consisted of sorted CD4+, CD8+, or CD8+CD57+ T cells (not recorded which) from PBMCs. The receptor set was obtained from a human donor with severe aplastic anemia or a healthy control (not recorded which).

This chain links TRBV12-3 or TRBV12-4 with TRBJ1-1; D is ambiguous. The CDR3 sequence is 15 residues long. V was clipped by 5 bases and J by 1 base, with 14 bases between them. DNA for the CDR3: TGTGCCAGCAGTCCCCTTGTGGGTAGGAACACTGAAGCTTTCTTT. Protein product: CASSPLVGRNTEAFF.

This chain uses TRBV24-1 with TRBJ2-7; D is unresolved. The V end was cut by 0 bases, the J end by 3 bases, with 8 bases between. CDR3 size: 14 residues. Germline V CDR1 and CDR2: KGHDR, SFDVKD. CDR3 protein: CATSDLFWGYEQYF. In DNA form, the CDR3 reads TGTGCCACCAGTGATTTGTTTTGGGGCTACGAGCAGTACTTC.

In this sample, this clonotype turned up a few times. A much larger clone differs by one base, so this may be a read error. The chain is built from TRBV5-5 and TRBJ1-5; a possible D gene is TRBD1 (6 bases). CDR1 and CDR2 (germline): SGHKS, YYEKEE (reference sequence). The CDR3 totals 15 residues. This chain's CDR3 is CASSLEAGANQPRHF. DNA of the CDR3: TGTGCCAGCAGCTTGGAGGCAGGGGCCAATCAGCCCCGGCATTTT. The variable domain in full, completed from reference TRBV5-5 and TRBJ1-5, reads DAGVTQSPTHLIKTRGQQVTLRCSPISGHKSVSWYQQVLGQGPQFIFQYYEKEERGRGNFPDRFSARQFPNYSSELNVNALLLGDSALYLCASSLEAGANQPRHFGDGTRLSIL.

The gene calls are TRBV19 and TRBJ2-7, with a tentative D call TRBD2 (5 bases). The CDR3 runs to 13 residues. With 3 bases removed from V and 0 bases from J, the gap between germline ends came to 6 bases. The germline gives CDR1 LNHDA, CDR2 SQIVND (reference sequence). The CDR3 is CASSIRDSYEQYF. The DNA of the CDR3 is TGTGCCAGTAGTATCCGGGACTCCTACGAGCAGTACTTC.

The chain recombines TRBV20-1 with TRBJ2-2; D perhaps matches TRBD1 (6 bases). Trimming took off 3 bases at V and 2 bases at J, with 13 bases between the two ends. Per the germline V gene, CDR1 is DFQATT and CDR2 is SNEGSKA (reference sequence). The CDR3 consists of 15 residues. Here the CDR3 DNA reads TGCAGTGCTAGTGACGACAGGTACAACACCGGGGAGCTGTTTTTT. This sequence encodes CSASDDRYNTGELFF.

This clonotype came up once. The DNA is left out, because the CDR3 cannot be placed on it with certainty; the CDR3 is given as TCRdb lists it. This chain links TRBV25-1 with TRBJ2-7; the D call in the table, TRBD1, was not verified against the DNA. Germline lookup yields CDR1 MGHDK and CDR2 SYGVNS. The CDR3 is 18 amino acids long, termini counted. CDR3 protein: CASIYLCSATGALGEQYF.

This clonotype was counted ten times or more. CDR3 in DNA: TGTGCCAGCAGCTTATCACTGAACACTGAAGCTTTCTTT. The encoded protein is CASSLSLNTEAFF. V and J are TRBV7-7 and TRBJ1-1; D gene uncertain. V was shortened by 2 bases and J by 0 bases, with 4 bases between the two germline ends. This CDR3 has 13 amino acids. Looked up from germline, CDR1 is SSHAT and CDR2 is FNYEAQ (reference sequence).

In this sample, this clonotype turned up a few times. The chain has TRBV10-3 and TRBJ1-3; possibly TRBD1 for D (5 bases). The V end was cut by 8 bases, the J end by 0 bases, with 14 bases between. The CDR3 has 15 residues. Germline V gene data show CDR1 as ENHRY and CDR2 as SYGVKD. CDR3 amino acids: CAIRGRLDSGNTIYF. CDR3 sequence (DNA): TGTGCCATCCGGGGGAGACTCGACTCTGGAAACACCATATATTTT.

This chain links TRBV10-3 with TRBJ2-5, with TRBD2 matching over 7 bases. With V trimmed by 11 bases and J by 5 bases, 14 bases remained unmatched. CDR3 size: 14 residues. Germline CDR1 and CDR2: ENHRY and SYGVKD. The CDR3 here is CAGGRSRERETQYF. CDR3 nucleotide sequence: TGTGCCGGGGGAAGATCGCGGGAGCGGGAGACCCAGTACTTC.

The chain links TRBV20-1 to TRBJ1-4; D unresolved. Germline V gene lookup returns CDR1 DFQATT and CDR2 SNEGSKA (reference sequence). The CDR3 covers 14 residues. Trimming took off 5 bases at V and 5 bases at J, with 15 bases between the two ends. In DNA form, the CDR3 reads TGCAGTGCTGGCAAACAAGGAGAGAATGAAAAACTGTTTTTT. Translation gives CSAGKQGENEKLFF.

This clonotype was seen only once. The rearrangement joins TRBV5-1 to TRBJ2-5; D is tentatively TRBD1 or TRBD2 (5 bases each). Trimming shortened V by 4 bases and J by 4 bases, and 14 bases separated the two germline ends. This CDR3 spans 14 amino acids. The germline CDR1 and CDR2 sequences are SGHRS and YFSETQ. In nucleotides, the CDR3 is TGCGCCAGCAGCGGCACCGGGACGGGAGAGACCCAGTACTTC. Its protein is CASSGTGTGETQYF.

The chain recombines TRBV12-3 or TRBV12-4 with TRBJ2-7; TRBD1 is a possible D gene (6 bases). The V end was cut by 1 base, the J end by 4 bases, with 11 bases between. The CDR3 totals 14 residues. As DNA, the CDR3 is TGTGCCAGCAGTTTAGAACAGGGCATGTACGAGCAGTACTTC. It encodes CASSLEQGMYEQYF.

This rearrangement joins TRBV12-3 or TRBV12-4 to TRBJ1-5, with D uncertain. Trimming took 2 bases from V and 6 from J, leaving 5 bases between them. The CDR3 runs 12 residues. CDR3 loop: CASSLFPQPQHF. The DNA for the CDR3 is TGTGCCAGCAGTTTATTCCCTCAGCCCCAGCATTTT.

The chain uses TRBV9 and TRBJ2-7; possible D gene TRBD1, 5 bases. Germline V CDR1 and CDR2: SGDLS, YYNGEE. This CDR3 comprises 13 residues. Deletions cut 2 bases from V and 7 bases from J, with 13 bases between. The CDR3 DNA follows: TGTGCCAGCAGCGTCAGGGCAGACGGAGAGCAGTACTTC. It is translated as CASSVRADGEQYF.

This chain links TRBV7-6 with TRBJ2-2; 8 bases map to TRBD1. The length of the CDR3 is 17 residues. Germline trimming cut 4 bases from V and 4 bases from J; bases unmatched to any gene: 11. Per germline, CDR1 SGHVS and CDR2 FNYEAQ. CDR3 nucleotides: TGTGCCAGCAGCTCTGACAGGGGAGCCGCGAGCACCGGGGAGCTGTTTTTT. Translating it yields CASSSDRGAASTGELFF.

The chain joins TRBV6-2 or TRBV6-3 to TRBJ2-3, with D unclear. Between the trimmed V and J ends, which lost 0 bases and 4 bases, there was a span of 5 bases. The CDR3 is 13 residues long. Germline V gene data show CDR1 as MNHEY and CDR2 as SVGEGT. Here the CDR3 reads CASSYSMADTQYF. As DNA, the CDR3 is TGTGCCAGCAGTTACTCGATGGCAGATACGCAGTATTTT.

With regard to this clonotype: A read error may be the cause here, since a much bigger clone is one base away. The chain is built from TRBV3-1 and TRBJ2-7; no clear D gene. The CDR3 is 12 residues long. Germline CDR1 LGHDT, CDR2 YNNKEL (reference sequence). CDR3 DNA: TGTGCCAGCAGCGGAGCCTCTACGGAGCCGTACTTC. It encodes CASSGASTEPYF.

This chain joins TRBV9 and TRBJ2-3, with D unresolved. V was trimmed by 0 bases and J by 2 bases, leaving 7 bases between them. The CDR3 totals 14 residues. The germline CDR1 and CDR2 sequences are SGDLS and YYNGEE. CDR3 sequence reads: CASSVVPDTDTQYF. In nucleotides, the CDR3 is TGTGCCAGCAGCGTAGTTCCAGACACAGATACGCAGTATTTT.

This clonotype was found many times. The chain employs TRBV2 and TRBJ1-4; no reliable D call. V dropped 6 bases and J dropped 8 bases, with 10 bases sitting between them. The germline gives CDR1 SNHLY, CDR2 FYNNEI. The CDR3 contains 12 residues. CDR3 in DNA: TGTGCCAGCAGGGTTAGGAAAGAAAAACTGTTTTTT. Protein product: CASRVRKEKLFF.

The sample holds a few counts of this clonotype. The chain links TRBV20-1 to TRBJ1-2; D may be TRBD1 (5 bases). Germline CDR1 and CDR2: DFQATT and SNEGSKA (reference sequence). V was trimmed by 7 bases and J by 4 bases, leaving 22 bases between them. This CDR3 is built from 15 residues. Here the CDR3 reads CSVKITQVGGYGYTF. As DNA, the CDR3 is TGCAGTGTTAAGATCACACAGGTTGGGGGCTATGGCTACACCTTC.

This clonotype was seen many times. CDR3 in DNA: TGTGCCATCGTGGGCTCCGCTGGGGAGCTGTTTTTT. Encoded protein: CAIVGSAGELFF. The J gene is TRBJ2-2, the V gene TRBV10-3; D unclear. Germline CDR1 and CDR2: ENHRY and SYGVKD. This CDR3 has 12 residues. V was pared by 8 bases and J by 8 bases, with 12 bases between.

The J gene is TRBJ2-5, the V gene TRBV7-9; D is uncertain. V was pared by 4 bases and J by 3 bases, with 3 bases between. The CDR3 has 11 amino acids. Looked up from germline, CDR1 is SEHNR and CDR2 is FQNEAQ (reference sequence). CDR3: CASSSKETQYF. CDR3 DNA: TGTGCCAGCAGCTCTAAAGAGACCCAGTACTTC.

This clonotype appeared a few times. J is TRBJ1-2 and V is TRBV10-2, with 7 bases that match TRBD1. Losses at the gene ends were 3 bases for V and 6 bases for J; bases not matched to a gene: 10. The CDR3 spans 15 residues. Germline V CDR1 and CDR2: WSHSY, SAAADI. The CDR3 DNA reads TGCGCCAGCAGTGACCCTTTGGACAGGATCGATGGCTACACCTTC. It translates to CASSDPLDRIDGYTF.